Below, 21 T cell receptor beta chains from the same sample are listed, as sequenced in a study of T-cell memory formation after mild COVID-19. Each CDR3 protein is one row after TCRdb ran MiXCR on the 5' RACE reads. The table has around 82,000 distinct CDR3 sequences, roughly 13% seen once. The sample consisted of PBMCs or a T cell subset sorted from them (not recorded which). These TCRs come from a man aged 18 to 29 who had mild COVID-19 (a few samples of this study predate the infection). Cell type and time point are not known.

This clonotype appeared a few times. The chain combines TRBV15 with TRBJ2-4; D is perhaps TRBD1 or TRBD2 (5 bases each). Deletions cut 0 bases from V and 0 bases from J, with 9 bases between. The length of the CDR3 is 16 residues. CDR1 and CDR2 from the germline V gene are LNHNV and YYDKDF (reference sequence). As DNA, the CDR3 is TGTGCCACCAGCAGAGATAGAGGGGTAGCCAAAAACATTCAGTACTTC. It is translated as CATSRDRGVAKNIQYF.

CDR3 nucleotides: TGTGCCAGCAGGGTTCAGTATAGAAGCACAGATACGCAGTATTTT. Translation: CASRVQYRSTDTQYF. The rearrangement joins TRBV28 to TRBJ2-3; D remains ambiguous. The CDR3 covers 15 residues. V was cut by 6 bases and J by 0 bases, with 13 bases left in between. The germline V gene has CDR1 MDHEN and CDR2 SYDVKM.

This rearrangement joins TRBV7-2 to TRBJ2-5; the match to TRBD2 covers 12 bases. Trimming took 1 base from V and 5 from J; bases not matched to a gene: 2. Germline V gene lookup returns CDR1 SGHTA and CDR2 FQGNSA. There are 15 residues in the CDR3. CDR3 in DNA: TGTGCCAGCAGCTTAGAGGGGACTAGCGGGGAGACCCAGTACTTC. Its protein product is CASSLEGTSGETQYF.

The CDR3 DNA follows: TGTGCCAGCAGCCCCCGGACGCGACGAAACACTGAAGCTTTCTTT. Protein product: CASSPRTRRNTEAFF. The chain links TRBV11-2 to TRBJ1-1; no clear D. The CDR3 consists of 15 residues. In germline, CDR1 is SGHAT, CDR2 FQNNGV. Trimming removed 5 bases from V and 2 bases from J, with 15 bases in between.

In DNA form, the CDR3 reads TGTGCCAGCAGTTCATTCCTGACAGCGGCCTACGAGCAGTACTTC. Protein product: CASSSFLTAAYEQYF. V usage is TRBV6-1 and J usage is TRBJ2-7; D could derive from TRBD1 or TRBD2 (5 bases each). Germline CDR1 reads MNHNS; CDR2 reads SASEGT. Trimming stripped 5 bases from V and 2 bases from J, with 16 bases between. The CDR3 covers 15 residues.

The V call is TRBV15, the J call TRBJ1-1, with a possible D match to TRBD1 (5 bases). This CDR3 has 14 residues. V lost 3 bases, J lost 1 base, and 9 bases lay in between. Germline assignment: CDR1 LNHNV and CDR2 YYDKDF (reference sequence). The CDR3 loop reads CATSSDRENTEAFF. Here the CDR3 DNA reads TGTGCCACCAGCAGCGACAGAGAGAACACTGAAGCTTTCTTT.

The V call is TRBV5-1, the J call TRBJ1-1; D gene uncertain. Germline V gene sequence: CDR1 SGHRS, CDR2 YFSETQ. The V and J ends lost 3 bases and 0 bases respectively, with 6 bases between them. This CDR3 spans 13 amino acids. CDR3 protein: CASSWEMNTEAFF. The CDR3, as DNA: TGCGCCAGCAGCTGGGAGATGAACACTGAAGCTTTCTTT.

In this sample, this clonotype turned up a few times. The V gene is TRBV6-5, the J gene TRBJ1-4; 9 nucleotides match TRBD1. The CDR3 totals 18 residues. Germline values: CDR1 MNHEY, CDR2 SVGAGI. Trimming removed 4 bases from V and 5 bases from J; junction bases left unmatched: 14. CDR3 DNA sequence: TGTGCCAGCAGTTTGTCGGGACAGGGTCCTTCGGGCAATGAAAAACTGTTTTTT. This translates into CASSLSGQGPSGNEKLFF.

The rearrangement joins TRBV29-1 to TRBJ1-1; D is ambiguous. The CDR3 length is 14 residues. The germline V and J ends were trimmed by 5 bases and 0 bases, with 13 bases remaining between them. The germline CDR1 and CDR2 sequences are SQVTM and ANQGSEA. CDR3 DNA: TGCAGCGTTAGTGGGAGCAGGATGAACACTGAAGCTTTCTTT. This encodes CSVSGSRMNTEAFF.

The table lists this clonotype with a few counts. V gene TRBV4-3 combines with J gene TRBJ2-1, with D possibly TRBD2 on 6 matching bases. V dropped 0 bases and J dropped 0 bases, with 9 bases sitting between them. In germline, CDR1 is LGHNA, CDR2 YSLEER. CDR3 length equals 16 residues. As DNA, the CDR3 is TGCGCCAGCAGCCAAGACCCCGGGGGCTCCTACAATGAGCAGTTCTTC. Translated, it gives CASSQDPGGSYNEQFF.

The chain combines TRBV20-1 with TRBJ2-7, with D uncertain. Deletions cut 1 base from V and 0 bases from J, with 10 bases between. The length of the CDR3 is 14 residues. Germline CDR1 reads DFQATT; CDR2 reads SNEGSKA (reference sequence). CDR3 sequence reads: CSARAPAASYEQYF. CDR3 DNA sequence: TGCAGTGCTAGAGCCCCCGCGGCCTCCTACGAGCAGTACTTC.

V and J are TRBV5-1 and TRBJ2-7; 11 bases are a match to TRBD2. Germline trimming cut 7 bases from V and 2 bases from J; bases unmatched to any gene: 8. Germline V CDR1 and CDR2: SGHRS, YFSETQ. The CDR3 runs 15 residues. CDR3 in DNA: TGCGCCAGCTTCACTAGCGGGGGTGCTCCCTACGAGCAGTACGTC. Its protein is CASFTSGGAPYEQYV.

CDR3 region: CASSPSVRVEFF. The DNA for the CDR3 is TGTGCCAGCAGCCCCTCGGTCAGAGTGGAGTTCTTC. The rearrangement uses TRBV7-8 and TRBJ2-1; D ambiguous. V was trimmed by 5 bases and J by 14 bases, leaving 16 bases between them. CDR3 length: 12 residues. CDR1 is SGHVS, CDR2 FQNEAQ, per germline. The full variable domain, with the rest looked up from reference TRBV7-8 and TRBJ2-1, is GAGVSQSPRYKVAKRGQDVALRCDPISGHVSLFWYQQALGQGPEFLTYFQNEAQLDKSGLPSDRFFAERPEGSVSTLKIQRTQQEDSAVYLCASSPSVRVEFFGPGTRLTVL.

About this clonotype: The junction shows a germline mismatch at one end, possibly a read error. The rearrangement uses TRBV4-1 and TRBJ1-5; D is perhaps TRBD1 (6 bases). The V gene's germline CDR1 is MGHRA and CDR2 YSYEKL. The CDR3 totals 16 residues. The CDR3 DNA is TGCGCCAGCCGCCAAGAGCCCGGGGGCGGCAATCAGCCCCAGCATTTT. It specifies CASRQEPGGGNQPQHF.

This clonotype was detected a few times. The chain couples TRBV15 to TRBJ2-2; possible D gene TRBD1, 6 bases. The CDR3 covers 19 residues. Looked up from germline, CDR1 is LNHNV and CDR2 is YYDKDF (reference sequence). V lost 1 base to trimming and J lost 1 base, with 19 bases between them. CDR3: CATSRGTGHLGENTGELFF. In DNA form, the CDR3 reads TGTGCCACCAGCAGAGGCACAGGGCACCTCGGGGAGAACACCGGGGAGCTGTTTTTT.

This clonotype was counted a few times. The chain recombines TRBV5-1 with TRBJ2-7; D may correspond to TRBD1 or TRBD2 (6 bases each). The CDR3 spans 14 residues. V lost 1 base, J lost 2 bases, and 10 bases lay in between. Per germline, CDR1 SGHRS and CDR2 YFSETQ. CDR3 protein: CASSLRGTPYEQYF. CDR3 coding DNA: TGCGCCAGCAGCTTGCGCGGGACACCCTACGAGCAGTACTTC.

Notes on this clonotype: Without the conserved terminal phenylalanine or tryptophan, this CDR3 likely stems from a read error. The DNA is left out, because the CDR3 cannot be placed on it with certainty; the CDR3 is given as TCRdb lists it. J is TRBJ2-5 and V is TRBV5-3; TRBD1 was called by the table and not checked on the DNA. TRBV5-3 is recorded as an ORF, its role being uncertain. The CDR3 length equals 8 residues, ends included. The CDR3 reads CAADRWGP.

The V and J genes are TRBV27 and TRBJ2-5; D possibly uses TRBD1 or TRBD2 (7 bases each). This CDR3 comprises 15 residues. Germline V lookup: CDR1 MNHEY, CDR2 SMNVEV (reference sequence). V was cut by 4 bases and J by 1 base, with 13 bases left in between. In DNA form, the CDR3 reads TGTGCCAGCAGTTCGGGGGAGGGGGCCCAAGAGACCCAGTACTTC. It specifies CASSSGEGAQETQYF.

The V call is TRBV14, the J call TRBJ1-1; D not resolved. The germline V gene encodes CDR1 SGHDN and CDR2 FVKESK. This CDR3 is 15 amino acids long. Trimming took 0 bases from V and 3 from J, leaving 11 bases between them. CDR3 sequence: CASSQEEGPYTEAFF. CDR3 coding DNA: TGTGCCAGCAGCCAAGAAGAGGGCCCCTACACTGAAGCTTTCTTT.

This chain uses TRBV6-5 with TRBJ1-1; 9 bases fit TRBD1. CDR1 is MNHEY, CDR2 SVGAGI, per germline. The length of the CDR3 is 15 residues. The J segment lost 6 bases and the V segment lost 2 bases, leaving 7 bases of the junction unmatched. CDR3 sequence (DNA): TGTGCCAGCAGTTACGGGACAGGGAGTTCAGCTGAAGCTTTCTTT. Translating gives CASSYGTGSSAEAFF.

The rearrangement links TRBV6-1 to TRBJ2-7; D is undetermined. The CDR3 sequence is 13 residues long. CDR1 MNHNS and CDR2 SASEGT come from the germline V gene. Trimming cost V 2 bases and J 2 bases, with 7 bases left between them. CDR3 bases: TGTGCCAGCAGTGAACGCACAGCCTACGAGCAGTACTTC. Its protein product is CASSERTAYEQYF.